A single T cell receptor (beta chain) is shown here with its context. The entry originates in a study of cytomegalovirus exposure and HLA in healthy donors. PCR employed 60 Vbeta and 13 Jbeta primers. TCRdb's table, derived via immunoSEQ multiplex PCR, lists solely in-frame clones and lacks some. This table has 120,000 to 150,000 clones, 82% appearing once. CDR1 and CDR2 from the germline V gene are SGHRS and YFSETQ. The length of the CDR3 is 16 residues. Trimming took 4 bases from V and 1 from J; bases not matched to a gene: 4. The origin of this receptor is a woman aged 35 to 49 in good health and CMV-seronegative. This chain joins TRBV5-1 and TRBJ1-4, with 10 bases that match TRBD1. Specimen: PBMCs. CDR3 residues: CASSVDRGRTNEKLFF. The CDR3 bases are TGCGCCAGCAGCGTCGACAGGGGGCGAACTAATGAAAAACTGTTTTTT.